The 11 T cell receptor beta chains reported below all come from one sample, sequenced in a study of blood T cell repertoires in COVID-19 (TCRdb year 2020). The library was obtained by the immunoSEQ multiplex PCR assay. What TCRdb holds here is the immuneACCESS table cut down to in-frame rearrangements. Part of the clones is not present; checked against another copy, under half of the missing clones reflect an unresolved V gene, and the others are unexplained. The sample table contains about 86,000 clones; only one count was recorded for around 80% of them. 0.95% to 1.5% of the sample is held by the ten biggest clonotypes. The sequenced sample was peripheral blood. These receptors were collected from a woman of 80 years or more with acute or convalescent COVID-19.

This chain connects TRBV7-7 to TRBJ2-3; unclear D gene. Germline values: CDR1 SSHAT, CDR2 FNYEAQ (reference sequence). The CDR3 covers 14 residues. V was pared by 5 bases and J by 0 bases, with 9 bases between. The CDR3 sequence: CASSPLASTDTQYF. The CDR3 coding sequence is TGTGCCAGCAGCCCCTTAGCTAGCACAGATACGCAGTATTTT.

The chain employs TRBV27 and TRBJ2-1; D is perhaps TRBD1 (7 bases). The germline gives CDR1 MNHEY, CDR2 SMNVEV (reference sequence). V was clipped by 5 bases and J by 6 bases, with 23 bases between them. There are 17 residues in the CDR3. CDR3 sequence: CASSGGPGTARPNEQFF. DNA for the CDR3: TGTGCCAGCAGTGGGGGGCCCGGGACAGCTCGCCCCAATGAGCAGTTCTTC.

The CDR3: CASSVAEQYF. CDR3 bases: TGTGCCAGCAGTGTGGCCGAGCAGTACTTC. This sequence joins TRBV2 and TRBJ2-7, with unresolved D. The CDR3 sequence is 10 residues long. Germline V lookup: CDR1 SNHLY, CDR2 FYNNEI. The V end lost 4 bases, the J end lost 6 bases, and 4 bases lay between the germline ends.

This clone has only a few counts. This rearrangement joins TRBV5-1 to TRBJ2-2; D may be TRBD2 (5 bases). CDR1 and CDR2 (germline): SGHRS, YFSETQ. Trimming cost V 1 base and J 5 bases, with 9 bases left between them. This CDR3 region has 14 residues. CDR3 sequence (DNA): TGCGCCAGCAGCTTGAACGAGCGGACCGGGGAGCTGTTTTTT. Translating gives CASSLNERTGELFF.

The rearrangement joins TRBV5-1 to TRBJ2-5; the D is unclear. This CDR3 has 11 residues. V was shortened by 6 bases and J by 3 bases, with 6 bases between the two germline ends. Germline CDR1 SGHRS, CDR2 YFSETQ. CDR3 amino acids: CASTSKETQYF. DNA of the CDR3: TGCGCCAGCACCAGTAAAGAGACCCAGTACTTC. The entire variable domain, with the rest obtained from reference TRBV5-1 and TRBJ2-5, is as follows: KAGVTQTPRYLIKTRGQQVTLSCSPISGHRSVSWYQQTPGQGLQFLFEYFSETQRNKGNFPGRFSGRQFSNSRSEMNVSTLELGDSALYLCASTSKETQYFGPGTRLLVL.

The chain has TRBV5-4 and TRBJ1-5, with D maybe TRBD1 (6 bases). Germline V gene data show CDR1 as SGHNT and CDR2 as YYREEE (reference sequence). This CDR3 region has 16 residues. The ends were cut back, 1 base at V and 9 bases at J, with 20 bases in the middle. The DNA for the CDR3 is TGTGCCAGCAGCTTGTCCGCAGGGGCTACGATAGGGCCCCAGCATTTT. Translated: CASSLSAGATIGPQHF.

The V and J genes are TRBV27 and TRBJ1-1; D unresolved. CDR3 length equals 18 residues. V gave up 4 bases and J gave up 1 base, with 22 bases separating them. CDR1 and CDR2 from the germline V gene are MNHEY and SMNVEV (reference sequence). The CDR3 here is CASSSSQLKVGGNTEAFF. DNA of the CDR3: TGTGCCAGCAGTTCTTCACAACTAAAGGTCGGTGGGAACACTGAAGCTTTCTTT.

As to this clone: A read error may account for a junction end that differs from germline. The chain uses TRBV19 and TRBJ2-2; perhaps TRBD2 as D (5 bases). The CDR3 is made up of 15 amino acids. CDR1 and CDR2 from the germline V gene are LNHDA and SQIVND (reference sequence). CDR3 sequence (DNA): TGTGCCAGTTGCATGGAACTTACGAACACCGGGGAGCTATTTTTT. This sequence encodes CASCMELTNTGELFF.

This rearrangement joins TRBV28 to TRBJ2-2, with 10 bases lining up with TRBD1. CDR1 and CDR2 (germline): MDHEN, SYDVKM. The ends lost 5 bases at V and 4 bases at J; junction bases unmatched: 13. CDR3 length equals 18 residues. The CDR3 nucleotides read TGTGCCAGCAGTCTAACCCCCCGGGACAGGGGCCTCACCGGGGAGCTGTTTTTT. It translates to CASSLTPRDRGLTGELFF.

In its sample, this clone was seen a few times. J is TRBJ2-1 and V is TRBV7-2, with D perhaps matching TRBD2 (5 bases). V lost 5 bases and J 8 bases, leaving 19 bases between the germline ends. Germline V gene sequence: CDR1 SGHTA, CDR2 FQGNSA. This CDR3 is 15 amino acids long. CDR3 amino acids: CASSAWVLEGHEQFF. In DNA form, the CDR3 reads TGTGCCAGCAGCGCTTGGGTACTCGAGGGCCATGAGCAGTTCTTC.

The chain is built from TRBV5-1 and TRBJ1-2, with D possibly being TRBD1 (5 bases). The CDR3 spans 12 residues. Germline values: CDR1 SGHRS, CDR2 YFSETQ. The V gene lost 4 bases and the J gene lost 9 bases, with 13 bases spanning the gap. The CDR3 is CASSGQGSSYTF. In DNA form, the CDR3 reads TGCGCCAGCAGCGGGCAGGGTTCGAGCTACACCTTC. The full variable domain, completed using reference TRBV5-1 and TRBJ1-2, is KAGVTQTPRYLIKTRGQQVTLSCSPISGHRSVSWYQQTPGQGLQFLFEYFSETQRNKGNFPGRFSGRQFSNSRSEMNVSTLELGDSALYLCASSGQGSSYTFGSGTRLTVV.